These T cell receptor beta chains were read from a single sample in a study of blood T cell repertoires in COVID-19. Sequencing used immunoSEQ multiplex PCR; TCRdb keeps in-frame clones, though not all of them. The profile shows 61,000 or so clones, approximately 86% of them singletons. Sample: peripheral blood. These receptor sequences come from an elderly woman with active COVID-19. CDR3s include the opening cysteine and the closing phenylalanine or tryptophan. Each record gives: D gene, CDR3 length, J gene, clone size, V gene, CDR3 DNA, CDR3 protein. D genes are given only for firm matches. The listing skips clone size in some rows; elsewhere it reads once, few, many or a size class.

D: .
length: 14
J: TRBJ2-1
size: .
V: TRBV7-2
DNA: TGTGCCAGCAGCTTAGGACTCGGGTACAATGAGCAGTTCTTC
CDR3: CASSLGLGYNEQFF

D: .
length: 12
J: TRBJ2-3
size: .
V: TRBV5-1
DNA: TGCGCCAGCAGCTTGTACACAGATACGCAGTATTTT
CDR3: CASSLYTDTQYF

D: .
length: 16
J: TRBJ2-7
size: .
V: TRBV10-3
DNA: TGTGCCATCAGTGAGGGTCGGACAGTAATCACCCACGAGCAGTACTTC
CDR3: CAISEGRTVITHEQYF

D: .
length: 12
J: TRBJ2-7
size: .
V: TRBV6-2/TRBV6-3
DNA: TGTGCCAGCAGTTACTCCCGCTACGAGCAGTACTTC
CDR3: CASSYSRYEQYF

D: .
length: 15
J: TRBJ2-2
size: once
V: TRBV7-2
DNA: TGTGCCAGCAGCTTAGCGCAGGGGACCCGGGGGGAGCTGTTTTTT
CDR3: CASSLAQGTRGELFF

D: TRBD1
length: 13
J: TRBJ2-5
size: .
V: TRBV12-3/TRBV12-4
DNA: TGTGCCAGCGGGAGACAGGGCGGTGAGACCCAGTACTTC
CDR3: CASGRQGGETQYF

D: TRBD2
length: 13
J: TRBJ2-7
size: .
V: TRBV7-2
DNA: TGTGCCAGCAGCTTAACTAGGGGACTACCGTCGTACTTC
CDR3: CASSLTRGLPSYF

D: TRBD2
length: 16
J: TRBJ2-1
size: .
V: TRBV4-1
DNA: TGCGCCAGCAGCCAGAGAGCGGGGGGGCTCTACAATGAGCAGTTCTTC
CDR3: CASSQRAGGLYNEQFF

D: .
length: 13
J: TRBJ2-1
size: medium-sized
V: TRBV27
DNA: TGTGCCAGTTGGACAGCAGTCTCGAATGAGCAGTTCTTC
CDR3: CASWTAVSNEQFF

D: .
length: 14
J: TRBJ2-4
size: .
V: TRBV20-1
DNA: TGCAGTGCTAGTGAGGGCGGGACGAGATCCATTCAGTACTTC
CDR3: CSASEGGTRSIQYF

D: .
length: 13
J: TRBJ1-1
size: .
V: TRBV7-9
DNA: TGTGCCAGCAGCTTAGGGCAGAACACTGAAGCTTTCTTT
CDR3: CASSLGQNTEAFF